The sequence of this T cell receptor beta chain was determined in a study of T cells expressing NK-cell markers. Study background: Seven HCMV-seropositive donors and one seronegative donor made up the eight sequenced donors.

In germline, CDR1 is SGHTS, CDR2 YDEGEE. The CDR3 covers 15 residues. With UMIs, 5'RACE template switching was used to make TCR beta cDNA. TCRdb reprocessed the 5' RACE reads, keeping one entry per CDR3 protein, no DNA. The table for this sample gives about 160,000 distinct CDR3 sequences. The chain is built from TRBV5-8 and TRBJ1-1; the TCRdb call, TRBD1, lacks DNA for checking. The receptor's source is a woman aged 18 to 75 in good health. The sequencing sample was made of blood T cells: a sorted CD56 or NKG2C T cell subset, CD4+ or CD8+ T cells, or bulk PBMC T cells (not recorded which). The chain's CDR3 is CASSLRGQGTTEAFF.